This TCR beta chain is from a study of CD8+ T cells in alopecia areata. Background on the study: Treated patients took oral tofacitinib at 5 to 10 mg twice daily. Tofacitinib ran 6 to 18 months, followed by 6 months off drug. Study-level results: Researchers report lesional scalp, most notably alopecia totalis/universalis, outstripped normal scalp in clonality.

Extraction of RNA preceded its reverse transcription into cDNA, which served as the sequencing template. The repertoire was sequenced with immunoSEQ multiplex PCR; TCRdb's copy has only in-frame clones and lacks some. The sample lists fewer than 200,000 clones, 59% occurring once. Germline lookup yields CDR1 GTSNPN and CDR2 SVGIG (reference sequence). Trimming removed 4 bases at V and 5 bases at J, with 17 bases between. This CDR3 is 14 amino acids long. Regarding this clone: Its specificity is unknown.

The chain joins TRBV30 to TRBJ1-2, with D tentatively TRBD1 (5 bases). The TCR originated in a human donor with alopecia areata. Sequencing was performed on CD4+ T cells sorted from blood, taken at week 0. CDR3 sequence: CAWTGGRGYYGYTF. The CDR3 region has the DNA TGTGCCTGGACGGGGGGAAGGGGCTATTATGGCTACACCTTC.